The 19 T cell receptor beta chains below were found in one sample sequenced in a study of T cells in women clearing cervical HPV infection. TCRdb keeps only in-frame clones here, not all; method: immunoSEQ multiplex PCR. This table lists fewer than 30,000 clones. Material for sequencing was blood buffy coat. The source is a woman aged 18 to 75 with a cervical HPV16 infection that either progressed to CIN3+ or cleared (not recorded which).

The CDR3 sequence is CASSLDRGLGQPQHF. The CDR3 bases that were read are TGTGCCAGCAGCTTGGACAGGGGGCTCGGCCAGCCC. The V call is TRBV7-8, the J call TRBJ1-5; TRBD1 agrees at 11 bases. The read is 3 residues too short to cover the CDR3 end, so that end is filled in from the germline J gene. The CDR3 is 15 residues long. With 3 bases clipped from V and 7 bases from J, the junction kept 5 bases outside the gene matches. The germline V gene encodes CDR1 SGHVS and CDR2 FQNEAQ.

Worth noting for this clone: The read is 3 residues too short to cover the CDR3 end, so that end is filled in from the germline J gene. This chain links TRBV6-2 or TRBV6-3 with TRBJ2-2, with D perhaps matching TRBD1 (6 bases). Germline V gives CDR1 MNHEY, CDR2 SVGEGT. CDR3 length: 16 residues. CDR3 DNA (partial): TGTGCCAGCAGTTACTCGAGAGACAGGCGTCATGAAAAG. It yields the protein CASSYSRDRRHEK. The whole CDR3 region reads CASSYSRDRRHEKLFF.

Turning to this clone: The read terminates 3 residues ahead of where the CDR3 ends, so the germline J gene completes it. The chain recombines TRBV18 with TRBJ1-1; the D gene is possibly TRBD1 (6 bases). This CDR3 has 18 amino acids. Germline V gene sequence: CDR1 KGHSH, CDR2 LQKENI. Trimming stripped 3 bases from V and 7 bases from J, with 27 bases between. The CDR3 DNA, read in part, is TGTGCCAGCTCACCCAACCAGCATTTAGGACAGTATTCTTATGAA. This codes for CASSPNQHLGQYSYE. The full CDR3 protein reads CASSPNQHLGQYSYEAFF.

As concerns this clone: The read finishes 3 residues shy of the CDR3 end, and the germline J gene is used to complete it. The chain has TRBV12-3 or TRBV12-4 and TRBJ2-5; D is unresolved. V lost 6 bases and J lost 2, with 10 bases in between. This CDR3 is built from 13 residues. The DNA read from the CDR3 is TGTGCCAGCAGGAATGACTGGCAAGAGACC. Translation: CASRNDWQET. The entire CDR3 protein is CASRNDWQETQYF.

In regard to this clone: Read data end 3 residues before the CDR3 end; the end is taken from the germline J gene. This chain uses TRBV5-1 with TRBJ1-6; D is possibly TRBD1 (5 bases). Germline lookup yields CDR1 SGHRS and CDR2 YFSETQ. Between the trimmed V and J ends, which lost 0 bases and 10 bases, there was a span of 14 bases. This CDR3 has 15 residues. CDR3: CASSLEAGAESPLHF. The part of the CDR3 DNA that was read is TGCGCCAGCAGCTTGGAGGCTGGGGCTGAGTCACCC.

Details on this clone: The CDR3 end lies 3 residues beyond the end of the read and is filled in from the germline J gene. The chain links TRBV2 to TRBJ2-1; 11 bases are a match to TRBD2. Trimming removed 1 base from V and 8 bases from J; junction bases left unmatched: 7. The germline V gene encodes CDR1 SNHLY and CDR2 FYNNEI. CDR3 size: 16 residues. The CDR3 here is CASSEDLAGGSHEQFF. CDR3 bases read: TGTGCCAGCAGTGAAGACCTAGCGGGAGGATCCCATGAG.

Considering frequency, this clone is medium-sized. The read gets to within 3 residues of the CDR3 end, and the germline J gene fills in the rest. V and J are TRBV30 and TRBJ1-1; D is uncertain. Germline V CDR1 and CDR2: GTSNPN, SVGIG (reference sequence). This CDR3 is built from 10 residues. Partial CDR3 DNA: TGTGCCTCCGGTAGTCGGGGA. It specifies CASGSRG. The full CDR3 sequence reads CASGSRGAFF.

As to this clone: The sequence runs out 3 residues before the end of the CDR3; the remainder is reconstructed from the germline J gene. The chain uses TRBV18 and TRBJ2-3, with D unclear. This CDR3 comprises 14 residues. Germline CDR1 is KGHSH and CDR2 is LQKENI. The sequenced CDR3 bases are TGTGCCAGCTCACCTACGACAAGGATCCGGACG. This gives the protein CASSPTTRIRT. The entire CDR3 reads CASSPTTRIRTQYF.

In regard to this clone: The CDR3 extends 3 residues past the end of the read, so its final part is completed from the germline J gene. This chain connects TRBV11-2 to TRBJ2-1, with 13 bases fitting TRBD2. The CDR3 extends over 15 amino acids. Trimming at V came to 1 base and at J to 6 bases, leaving 0 bases not matched to a gene. Germline CDR1 and CDR2: SGHAT and FQNNGV. The CDR3 DNA, read in part, is TGTGCCAGCAGCTTAGGACTAGCGGGAGGCAATGAG. This gives the protein CASSLGLAGGNE. The full CDR3 reads CASSLGLAGGNEQFF. Combining the CDR3 with reference TRBV11-2 and TRBJ2-1 gives the whole variable domain EAGVAQSPRYKIIEKRQSVAFWCNPISGHATLYWYQQILGQGPKLLIQFQNNGVVDDSQLPKDRFSAERLKGVDSTLKIQPAKLEDSAVYLCASSLGLAGGNEQFFGPGTRLTVL.

As for this clone: The observed sequence ends 3 residues before the CDR3 terminus, with the missing tail filled in from the germline J gene. This chain links TRBV29-1 with TRBJ1-2, with TRBD1 matching over 8 bases. Germline V lookup: CDR1 SQVTM, CDR2 ANQGSEA. This CDR3 spans 13 amino acids. Trimming at V came to 7 bases and at J to 4 bases, leaving 8 bases not matched to a gene. The CDR3 loop is CSASDRAFYGYTF. The CDR3 DNA, read in part, is TGCAGCGCCTCGGACAGGGCTTTCTATGGC.

As concerns this clone: The read halts 3 residues ahead of the CDR3 end, with the missing end drawn from the germline J gene. The chain combines TRBV30 with TRBJ1-6, with TRBD1 identical over 9 bases. The CDR3 is made up of 14 amino acids. The J segment lost 7 bases and the V segment lost 3 bases, leaving 4 bases of the junction unmatched. Germline V gene data show CDR1 as GTSNPN and CDR2 as SVGIG (reference sequence). The CDR3 loop is CAWRRGTGNSPLHF. The sequenced part of the CDR3 DNA is TGTGCCTGGAGACGAGGGACAGGGAATTCACCC.

Remarks on this clone: The read comes to an end 3 residues before the CDR3 does, leaving the germline J gene to fill in the end. V gene TRBV27 combines with J gene TRBJ2-1; 8 bases map to TRBD2. With V trimmed by 6 bases and J by 2 bases, 9 bases remained unmatched. The CDR3 runs 16 residues. The germline CDR1 and CDR2 sequences are MNHEY and SMNVEV (reference sequence). The CDR3 DNA, read in part, is TGTGCCAGCAGACTAATGGGGGGACTAGCCTACAATGAG. This translates into CASRLMGGLAYNE. The entire CDR3 protein is CASRLMGGLAYNEQFF.

With regard to this clone: A read error may produce the germline difference seen at one junction end. Sequencing ends 3 residues short of the CDR3 end; the germline J gene provides the rest. This chain connects TRBV19 to TRBJ2-1; weak D call: TRBD2 (6 bases). Germline V gene data show CDR1 as LNHDA and CDR2 as SQIVND (reference sequence). This CDR3 region has 17 residues. CDR3 amino acids: CASHSSSGSGIYSEQFF. The sequenced part of the CDR3 DNA is TGTGCCAGCCATTCCTCGAGCGGTAGCGGTATTTACAGTGAG.

Worth noting for this clone: The read terminates 3 residues ahead of where the CDR3 ends, so the germline J gene completes it. This chain connects TRBV2 to TRBJ2-3, with 15 positions matching TRBD2. CDR3 length: 16 residues. Germline V gene sequence: CDR1 SNHLY, CDR2 FYNNEI. With 6 bases clipped from V and 4 bases from J, the junction kept 5 bases outside the gene matches. The DNA read from the CDR3 is TGTGCCAGCAGAGGGACTAGCGGGAGGATCCCAGATACG. Protein: CASRGTSGRIPDT. The CDR3, in full, reads CASRGTSGRIPDTQYF.

A remark on this clone: The CDR3 extends 3 residues past the end of the read, so its final part is completed from the germline J gene. The rearrangement uses TRBV6-1 and TRBJ2-1, with TRBD1 matching over 7 bases. Trimming at V came to 6 bases and at J to 4 bases, leaving 3 bases not matched to a gene. The CDR3 covers 13 residues. Germline CDR1 is MNHNS and CDR2 is SASEGT. CDR3: CASREQGYNEQFF. CDR3 bases read: TGTGCCAGCAGGGAACAGGGGTACAATGAG.

Of note for this clone: Sequencing ends 3 residues short of the CDR3 end; the germline J gene provides the rest. The chain carries TRBV5-1 and TRBJ1-2; a weak D match, TRBD1 (6 bases). Trimming cost V 3 bases and J 4 bases, with 16 bases left between them. Per the germline V gene, CDR1 is SGHRS and CDR2 is YFSETQ. This CDR3 comprises 15 residues. Partial CDR3 DNA: TGCGCCAGCAGCTCTCGGACAGACAATCCCTATGGC. It yields the protein CASSSRTDNPYG. The CDR3 reads in full as CASSSRTDNPYGYTF.

About this clone: From the germline J gene comes the end of the CDR3, since the read stops 3 residues before it. The chain joins TRBV19 to TRBJ2-3, with a possible D match to TRBD2 (5 bases). CDR1 is LNHDA, CDR2 SQIVND, per germline (reference sequence). This CDR3 is built from 15 residues. The part of the CDR3 DNA that was read is TGTGCCAGTAGTACCGCGGGTACGAGCAATCAGCCG. It codes for CASSTAGTSNQP. In full, the CDR3 reads CASSTAGTSNQPQYF.

This CDR3 reads CASQTSGSRYEQYF. CDR3 DNA (partial): TGTGCCAGCCAAACTAGCGGGAGTCGGTACGAG. This rearrangement joins TRBV7-2 to TRBJ2-7; 11 positions agree with TRBD2. The CDR3 is cut off 3 residues early in the read; its end comes from the germline J gene. Germline V lookup: CDR1 SGHTA, CDR2 FQGNSA. The CDR3 is 14 residues long. V was pared by 8 bases and J by 4 bases, with 7 bases of the junction left unmatched.

With respect to this clone: The read finishes 3 residues shy of the CDR3 end, and the germline J gene is used to complete it. V usage is TRBV5-6 and J usage is TRBJ1-5, with D uncertain. Germline V lookup: CDR1 SGHDT, CDR2 YYEEEE. This CDR3 region has 12 residues. The V end lost 1 base, the J end lost 4 bases, and 3 bases lay between the germline ends. CDR3 DNA, as far as it was read: TGTGCCAGCAGCTTGTATAATCAGCCC. Its translation is CASSLYNQP. The CDR3 reads in full as CASSLYNQPQHF.